This TCR beta chain was recovered during a study of T cell responses to AZD1222 COVID-19 vaccine. Profiling relied on immunoSEQ multiplex PCR, and the TCRdb table lists in-frame clones only, not all of them. The sample lists roughly 110,000 clones, about nine tenths seen once, with roughly 5.6% in the top ten. V was cut by 4 bases and J by 5 bases, with 8 bases left in between. The CDR3 loop spans 12 amino acids. Per the germline V gene, CDR1 is SQVTM and CDR2 is ANQGSEA. This chain links TRBV29-1 with TRBJ2-2, with D unresolved. Sequenced material: peripheral blood, taken 28 days after the second AZD1222 dose. This TCR derives from an adult who received the AZD1222 COVID-19 vaccine. The CDR3 DNA is TGCAGCGTTGTACCGGAAACCGGGGAGCTGTTTTTT. This sequence encodes CSVVPETGELFF.